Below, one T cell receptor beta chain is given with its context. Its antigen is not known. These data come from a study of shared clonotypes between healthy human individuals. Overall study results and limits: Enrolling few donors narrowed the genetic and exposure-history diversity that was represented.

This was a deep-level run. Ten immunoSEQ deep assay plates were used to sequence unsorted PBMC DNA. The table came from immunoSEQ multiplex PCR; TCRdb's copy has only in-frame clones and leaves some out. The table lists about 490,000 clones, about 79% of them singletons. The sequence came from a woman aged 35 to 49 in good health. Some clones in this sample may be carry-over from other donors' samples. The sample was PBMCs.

CDR3 nucleotides: TGTGCCAGCAGCCTGGGACTAGCGGGAGGGCACCACGAGCAGTACTTC. Translation gives CASSLGLAGGHHEQYF. This chain connects TRBV7-2 to TRBJ2-7, with 16 bases identical to TRBD2. V trimming: 5 bases; J trimming: 5 bases; junction bases outside the gene matches: 6. CDR3 length: 16 residues. The germline V gene has CDR1 SGHTA and CDR2 FQGNSA. The whole variable domain, filled in from reference TRBV7-2 and TRBJ2-7, reads GAGVSQSPSNKVTEKGKDVELRCDPISGHTALYWYRQSLGQGLEFLIYFQGNSAPDKSGLPSDRFSAERTGGSVSTLTIQRTQQEDSAVYLCASSLGLAGGHHEQYFGPGTRLTVT.